The clone carrying this TCR beta chain appeared many times. This entry is derived from a study of blood T cell repertoires in COVID-19. Whole-study context: Specimens from acute and convalescent COVID-19 originated in the United States, Italy and Spain.

Using immunoSEQ multiplex PCR, the repertoire was profiled, and TCRdb retains in-frame clones only, with some absent. The sample shows over 130,000 clones, under 90% of them seen only once. This CDR3 comprises 11 residues. V lost 6 bases and J 8 bases, leaving 7 bases between the germline ends. This chain links TRBV12-3 or TRBV12-4 with TRBJ2-2; D unresolved. The clonotype was recovered from a woman aged 18 to 35 who had been exposed to COVID-19. The sequencing input was PBMCs or T cells enriched from blood (not recorded which). The CDR3 protein is CASRSLGELFF. The CDR3 bases are TGTGCCAGCAGGTCTCTTGGGGAGCTGTTTTTT.